This TCR beta chain was obtained from a study of Tregs in tolerant kidney transplant recipients. Generated by immunoSEQ multiplex PCR, the TCRdb table keeps only in-frame clones and is missing some. The sample table sets out about 23,000 clones. On this clone: Its antigen is unidentified. The read ends 3 residues shy of where the CDR3 ends; the end is completed using the germline J gene.

Mixed chimerism was transient after nonmyeloablative marrow transplants from related graft donors. Unstimulated regulatory T cells (CD4+CD25+CD127-), CD4+CD25- non-regulatory cells, CD4 and CD8 cells were FACS-sorted from thawed PBMCs. The junction had 8 bases not matched to a gene; V was cut back by 6 bases and J by 6 bases. Germline-derived CDR1 and CDR2 are LNHDA and SQIVND (reference sequence). The CDR3 extends over 15 amino acids. Findings of the study overall: Validation in larger populations is needed because few patients were studied. Tregs expanded with activated donor B cells seemed most donor-specific. Donor-specific Treg expansion exceeded global Treg expansion in tolerant patients, suggesting antigen drive.

Sequenced here: CD4+ T cells from blood (PBMCs), sampled 6 months after the transplant. The rearrangement links TRBV19 to TRBJ1-1; 12 bases line up with TRBD1. This clonotype was obtained from a human patient who received a combined kidney and bone marrow transplant. The graft donor may have contributed some T cells. CDR3 DNA, as far as it was read: TGTGCCAGTAGGGGACAGGGGGCACGTTGGGCTGAA. Its translation: CASRGQGARWAE. The CDR3 reads in full as CASRGQGARWAEAFF. Complete variable domain (other parts from reference TRBV19 and TRBJ1-1): DGGITQSPKYLFRKEGQNVTLSCEQNLNHDAMYWYRQDPGQGLRLIYYSQIVNDFQKGDIAEGYSVSREKKESFPLTVTSAQKNPTAFYLCASRGQGARWAEAFFGQGTRLTVV.